The clone carrying this T cell receptor (beta chain) was recorded once. This sample stems from a study of blood T cell repertoires in COVID-19. Overall study: Acute-phase and convalescent COVID-19 samples originated in the United States, Italy and Spain. PBMCs, B-cell-depleted T cells, or T cells were the source of the cDNA or gDNA that made up the material.

Original data processing: Estimated nucleated cell counts came from reference gene primer amplification. Repertoires were generated with immunoSEQ multiplex PCR, while TCRdb's copy carries only in-frame clones and drops some. For V, J and clone size, that table is used; D and trimming come from the DNA. The sample has some 100,000 clones, roughly 78% seen once; the top ten hold 6.5% to 8.5%. The CDR3 extends over 15 amino acids. With 0 bases removed from V and 5 bases from J, the gap between germline ends came to 11 bases. CDR1 and CDR2 from the germline V gene are MGHRA and YSYEKL. Sequencing input: peripheral blood. This rearrangement joins TRBV4-1 to TRBJ2-4; D is ambiguous. The TCR comes from a man in his fifties or sixties with active or convalescent COVID-19. DNA of the CDR3: TGCGCCAGCAGCCAAGATGTTGCTGGCCAAAACATTCAGTACTTC. This sequence encodes CASSQDVAGQNIQYF.